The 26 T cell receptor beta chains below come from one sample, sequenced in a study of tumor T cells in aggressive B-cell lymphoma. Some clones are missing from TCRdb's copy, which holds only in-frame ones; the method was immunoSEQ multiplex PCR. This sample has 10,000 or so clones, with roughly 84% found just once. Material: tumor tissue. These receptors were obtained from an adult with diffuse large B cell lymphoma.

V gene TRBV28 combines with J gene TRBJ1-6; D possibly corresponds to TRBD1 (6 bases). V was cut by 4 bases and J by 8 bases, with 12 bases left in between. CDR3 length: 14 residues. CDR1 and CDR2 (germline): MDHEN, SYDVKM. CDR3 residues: CASSSTGLDSPLHF. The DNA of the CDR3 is TGTGCCAGCAGTTCAACAGGGTTGGATTCACCCCTCCACTTT.

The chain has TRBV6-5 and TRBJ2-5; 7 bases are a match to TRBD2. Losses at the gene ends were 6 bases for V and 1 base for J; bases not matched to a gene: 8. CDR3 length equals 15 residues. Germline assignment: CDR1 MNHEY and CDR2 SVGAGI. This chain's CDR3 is CASRLLGGGQETQYF. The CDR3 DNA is TGTGCCAGCAGGTTACTAGGCGGGGGCCAAGAGACCCAGTACTTC.

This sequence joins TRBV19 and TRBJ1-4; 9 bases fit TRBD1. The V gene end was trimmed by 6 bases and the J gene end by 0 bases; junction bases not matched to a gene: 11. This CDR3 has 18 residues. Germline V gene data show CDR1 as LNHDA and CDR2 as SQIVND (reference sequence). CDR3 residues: CASSPTGGYTATNEKLFF. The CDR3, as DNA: TGTGCCAGTAGCCCGACAGGGGGTTACACTGCAACTAATGAAAAACTGTTTTTT.

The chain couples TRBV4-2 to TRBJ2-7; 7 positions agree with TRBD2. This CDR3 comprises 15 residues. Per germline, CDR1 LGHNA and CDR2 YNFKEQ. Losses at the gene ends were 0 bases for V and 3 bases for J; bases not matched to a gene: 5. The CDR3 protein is CASSQDRGDFYEQYF. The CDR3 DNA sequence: TGTGCCAGCAGCCAAGATCGGGGGGATTTCTACGAGCAGTACTTC.

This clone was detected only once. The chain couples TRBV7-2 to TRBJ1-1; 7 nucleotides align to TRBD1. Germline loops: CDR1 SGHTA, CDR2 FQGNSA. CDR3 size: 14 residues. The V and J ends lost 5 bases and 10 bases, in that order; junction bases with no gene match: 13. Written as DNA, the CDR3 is TGTGCCAGCAGCACCCGAGACAGGGCCCTTTCAGCTTTCTTT. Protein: CASSTRDRALSAFF.

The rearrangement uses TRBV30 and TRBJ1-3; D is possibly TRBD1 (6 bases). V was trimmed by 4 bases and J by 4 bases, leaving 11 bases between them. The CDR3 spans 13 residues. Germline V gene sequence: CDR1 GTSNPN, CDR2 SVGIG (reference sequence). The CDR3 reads CAWTAGAGNTIYF. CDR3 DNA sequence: TGTGCCTGGACTGCAGGGGCAGGAAACACCATATATTTT.

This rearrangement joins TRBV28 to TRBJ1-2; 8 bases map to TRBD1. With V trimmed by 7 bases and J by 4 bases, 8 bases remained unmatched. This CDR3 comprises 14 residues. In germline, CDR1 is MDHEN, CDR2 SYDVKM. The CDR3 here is CASTLPTGGYGYTF. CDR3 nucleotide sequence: TGTGCCAGCACCTTACCCACAGGGGGCTATGGCTACACCTTC.

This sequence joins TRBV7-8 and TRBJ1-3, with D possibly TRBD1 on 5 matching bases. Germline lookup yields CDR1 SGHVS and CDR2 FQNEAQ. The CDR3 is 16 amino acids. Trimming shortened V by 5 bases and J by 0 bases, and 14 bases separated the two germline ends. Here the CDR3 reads CASSGPDTSSGNTIYF. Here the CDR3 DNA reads TGTGCCAGCAGCGGACCGGACACGAGCTCTGGAAACACCATATATTTT.

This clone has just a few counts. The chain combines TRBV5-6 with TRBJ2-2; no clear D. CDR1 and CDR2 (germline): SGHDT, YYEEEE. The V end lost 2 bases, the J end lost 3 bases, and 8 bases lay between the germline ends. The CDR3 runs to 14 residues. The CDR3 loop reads CASSFSGDTGELFF. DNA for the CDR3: TGTGCCAGCAGCTTTTCCGGAGACACCGGGGAGCTGTTTTTT.

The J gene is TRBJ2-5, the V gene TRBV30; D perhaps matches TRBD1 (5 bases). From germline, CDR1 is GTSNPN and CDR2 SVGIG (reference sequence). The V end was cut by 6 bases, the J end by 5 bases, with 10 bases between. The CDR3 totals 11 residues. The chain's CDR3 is CACRVGETQYF. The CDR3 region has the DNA TGTGCCTGCAGGGTCGGGGAGACCCAGTACTTC.

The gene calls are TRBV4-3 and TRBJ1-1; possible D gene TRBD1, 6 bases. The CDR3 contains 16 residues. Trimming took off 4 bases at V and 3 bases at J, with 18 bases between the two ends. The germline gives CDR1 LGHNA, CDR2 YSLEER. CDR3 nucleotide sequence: TGCGCCAGCAGCCTTCTCCTCGGAGGGGGGGACACTGAAGCTTTCTTT. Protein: CASSLLLGGGDTEAFF.

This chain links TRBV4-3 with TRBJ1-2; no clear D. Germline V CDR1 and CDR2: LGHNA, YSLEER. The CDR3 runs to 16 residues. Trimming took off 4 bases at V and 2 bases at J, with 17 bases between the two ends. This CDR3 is CASSPSPFGVNYGYTF. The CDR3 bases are TGCGCCAGCAGCCCCTCACCGTTCGGGGTAAACTATGGCTACACCTTC.

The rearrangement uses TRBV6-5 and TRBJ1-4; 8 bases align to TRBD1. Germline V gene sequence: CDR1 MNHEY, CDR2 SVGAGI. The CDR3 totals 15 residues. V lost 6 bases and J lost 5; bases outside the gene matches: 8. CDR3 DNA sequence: TGTGCCAGCAGCCGCATTGACAGGGGAAATGAAAAACTGTTTTTT. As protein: CASSRIDRGNEKLFF.

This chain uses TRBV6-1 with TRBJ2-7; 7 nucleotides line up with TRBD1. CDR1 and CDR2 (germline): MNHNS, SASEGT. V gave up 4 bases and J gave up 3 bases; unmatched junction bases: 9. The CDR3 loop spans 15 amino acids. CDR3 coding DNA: TGTGCCAGCAGTGCTAATTCACAGGGGCTCTACGAGCAGTACTTC. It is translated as CASSANSQGLYEQYF.

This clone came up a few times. CDR3 region: CASSSLGGDYTNEQFF. The CDR3 bases are TGTGCCAGCAGCTCCCTAGGAGGGGACTACACCAATGAGCAGTTCTTC. The V call is TRBV7-2, the J call TRBJ2-1; 7 nucleotides align to TRBD2. The CDR3 totals 16 residues. Germline values: CDR1 SGHTA, CDR2 FQGNSA. V trimming: 4 bases; J trimming: 6 bases; junction bases outside the gene matches: 12.

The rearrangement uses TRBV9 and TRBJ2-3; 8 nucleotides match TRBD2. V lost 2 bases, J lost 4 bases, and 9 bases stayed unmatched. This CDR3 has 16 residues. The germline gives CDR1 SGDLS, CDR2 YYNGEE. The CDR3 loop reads CASSVFAGGPSDTQYF. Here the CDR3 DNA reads TGTGCCAGCAGCGTGTTTGCGGGGGGCCCCTCAGATACGCAGTATTTT.

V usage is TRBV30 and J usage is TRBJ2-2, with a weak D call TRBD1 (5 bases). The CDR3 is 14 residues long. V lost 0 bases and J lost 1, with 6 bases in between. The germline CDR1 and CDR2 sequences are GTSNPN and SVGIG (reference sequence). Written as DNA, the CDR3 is TGTGCCTGGAGTGTACAGGAGAACACCGGGGAGCTGTTTTTT. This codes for CAWSVQENTGELFF.

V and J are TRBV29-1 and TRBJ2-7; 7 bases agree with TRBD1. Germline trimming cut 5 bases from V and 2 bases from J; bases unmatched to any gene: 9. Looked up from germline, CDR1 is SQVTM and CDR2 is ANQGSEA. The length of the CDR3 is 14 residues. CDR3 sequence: CSVTDRVGPYEQYF. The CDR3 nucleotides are TGCAGCGTTACTGACAGGGTCGGCCCCTACGAGCAGTACTTC.

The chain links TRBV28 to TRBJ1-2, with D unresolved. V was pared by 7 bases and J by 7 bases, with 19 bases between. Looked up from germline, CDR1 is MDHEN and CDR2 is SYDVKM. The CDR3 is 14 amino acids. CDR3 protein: CASTPQVTLFGYTF. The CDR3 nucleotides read TGTGCCAGCACCCCTCAGGTCACCCTATTTGGCTACACCTTC.

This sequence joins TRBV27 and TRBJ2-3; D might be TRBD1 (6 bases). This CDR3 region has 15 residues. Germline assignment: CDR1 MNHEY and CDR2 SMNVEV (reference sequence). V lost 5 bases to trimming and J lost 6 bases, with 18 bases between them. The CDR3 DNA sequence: TGTGCCAGCAGTACCCCGACAGACAGGTGGGATACGCAGTATTTT. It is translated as CASSTPTDRWDTQYF.

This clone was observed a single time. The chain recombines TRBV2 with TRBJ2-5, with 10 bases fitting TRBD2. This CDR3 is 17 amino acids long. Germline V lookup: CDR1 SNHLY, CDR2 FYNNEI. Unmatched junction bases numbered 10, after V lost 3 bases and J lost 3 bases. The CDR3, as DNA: TGTGCCAGCAGTGAGGAAGCGGGGGGGCCGCGAAAAGAGACCCAGTACTTC. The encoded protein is CASSEEAGGPRKETQYF.

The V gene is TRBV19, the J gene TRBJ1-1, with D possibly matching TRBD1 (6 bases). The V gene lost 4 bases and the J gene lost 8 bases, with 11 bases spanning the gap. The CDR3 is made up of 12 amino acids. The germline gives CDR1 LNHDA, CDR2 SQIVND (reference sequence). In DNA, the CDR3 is TGTGCCAGTAGTAGAAGGACAGTAGAAGCTTTCTTT. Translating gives CASSRRTVEAFF.

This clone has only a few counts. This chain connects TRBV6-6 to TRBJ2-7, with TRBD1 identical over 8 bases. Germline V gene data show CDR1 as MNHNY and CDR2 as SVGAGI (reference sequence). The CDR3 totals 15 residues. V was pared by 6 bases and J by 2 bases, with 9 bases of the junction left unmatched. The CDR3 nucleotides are TGTGCCAGCAGCCTCGCCGGGACAGGCCCCTACGAGCAGTACTTC. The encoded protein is CASSLAGTGPYEQYF.

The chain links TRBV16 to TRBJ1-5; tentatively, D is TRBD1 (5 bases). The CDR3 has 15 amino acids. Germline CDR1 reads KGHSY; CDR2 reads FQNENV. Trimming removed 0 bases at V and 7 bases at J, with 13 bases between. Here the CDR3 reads CASSQSGGDDQPQHF. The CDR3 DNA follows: TGTGCCAGCAGCCAATCGGGGGGGGATGACCAGCCCCAGCATTTT.

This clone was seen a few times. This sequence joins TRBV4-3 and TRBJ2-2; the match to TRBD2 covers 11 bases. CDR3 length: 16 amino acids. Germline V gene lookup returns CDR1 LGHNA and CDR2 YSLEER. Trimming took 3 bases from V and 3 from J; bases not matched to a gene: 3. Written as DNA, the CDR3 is TGCGCCAGCAGCCACTTAGCGGGGGGGGACACCGGGGAGCTGTTTTTT. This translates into CASSHLAGGDTGELFF.

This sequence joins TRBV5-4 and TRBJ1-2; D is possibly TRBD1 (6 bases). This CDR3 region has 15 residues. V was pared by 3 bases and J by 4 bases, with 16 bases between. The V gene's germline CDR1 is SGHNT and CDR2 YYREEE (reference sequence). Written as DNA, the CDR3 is TGTGCCAGCAGCTCGGACCCAGGACAGTTCTATGGCTACACCTTC. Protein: CASSSDPGQFYGYTF.